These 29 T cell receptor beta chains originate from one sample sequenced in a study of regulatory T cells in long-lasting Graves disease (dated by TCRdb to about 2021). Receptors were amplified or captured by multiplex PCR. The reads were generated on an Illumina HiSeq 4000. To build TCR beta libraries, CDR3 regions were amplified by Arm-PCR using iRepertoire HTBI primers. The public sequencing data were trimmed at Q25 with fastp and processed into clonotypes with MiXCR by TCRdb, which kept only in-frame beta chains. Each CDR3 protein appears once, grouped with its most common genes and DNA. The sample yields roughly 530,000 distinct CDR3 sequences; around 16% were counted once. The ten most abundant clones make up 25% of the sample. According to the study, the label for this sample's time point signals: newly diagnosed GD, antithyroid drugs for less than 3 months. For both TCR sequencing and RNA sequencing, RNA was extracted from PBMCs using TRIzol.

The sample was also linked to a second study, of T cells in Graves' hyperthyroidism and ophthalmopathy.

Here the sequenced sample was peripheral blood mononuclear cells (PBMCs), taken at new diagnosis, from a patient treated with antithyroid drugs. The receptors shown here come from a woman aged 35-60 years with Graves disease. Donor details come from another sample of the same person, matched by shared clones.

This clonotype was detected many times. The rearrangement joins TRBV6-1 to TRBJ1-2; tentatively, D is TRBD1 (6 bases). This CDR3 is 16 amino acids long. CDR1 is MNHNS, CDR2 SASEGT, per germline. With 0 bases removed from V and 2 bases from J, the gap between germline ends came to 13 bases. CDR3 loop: CASSEAGTSRNYGYTF. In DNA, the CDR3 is TGTGCCAGCAGTGAAGCGGGGACATCGCGAAACTATGGCTACACCTTC.

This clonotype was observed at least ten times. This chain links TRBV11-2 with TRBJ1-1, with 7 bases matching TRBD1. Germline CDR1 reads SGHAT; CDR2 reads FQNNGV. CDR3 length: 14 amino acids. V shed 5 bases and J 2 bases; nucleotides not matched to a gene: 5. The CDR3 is CASSRGTANTEAFF. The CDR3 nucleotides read TGTGCCAGCAGCCGAGGGACAGCTAACACTGAAGCTTTCTTT.

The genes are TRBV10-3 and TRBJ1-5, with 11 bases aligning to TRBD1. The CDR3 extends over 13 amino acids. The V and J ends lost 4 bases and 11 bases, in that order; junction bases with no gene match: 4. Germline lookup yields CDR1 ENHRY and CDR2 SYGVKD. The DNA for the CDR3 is TGTGCCATCAGTGGGACAGGGGGCTCGTCCCAGCATTTT. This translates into CAISGTGGSSQHF.

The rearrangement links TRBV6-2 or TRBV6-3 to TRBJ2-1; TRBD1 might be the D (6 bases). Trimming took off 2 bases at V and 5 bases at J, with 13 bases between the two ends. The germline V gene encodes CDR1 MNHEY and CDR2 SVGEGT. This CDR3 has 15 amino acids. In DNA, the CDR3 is TGTGCCAGCAGTTACCGTTGGACAGTAGACAATGAGCAGTTCTTC. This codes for CASSYRWTVDNEQFF.

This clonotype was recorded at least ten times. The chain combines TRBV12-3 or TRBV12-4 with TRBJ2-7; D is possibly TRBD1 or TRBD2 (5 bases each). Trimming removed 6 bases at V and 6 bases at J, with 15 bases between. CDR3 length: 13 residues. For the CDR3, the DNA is TGTGCCAGCAGCGGGACCTCAAGGGGCGAGCAGTACTTC. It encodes CASSGTSRGEQYF.

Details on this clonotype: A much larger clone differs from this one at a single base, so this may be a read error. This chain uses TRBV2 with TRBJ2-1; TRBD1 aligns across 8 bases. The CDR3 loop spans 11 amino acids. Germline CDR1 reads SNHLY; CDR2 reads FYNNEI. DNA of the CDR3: TGTGCCGGCAGTGACAGGGGTGAGCAGTTCTTC. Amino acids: CAGSDRGEQFF.

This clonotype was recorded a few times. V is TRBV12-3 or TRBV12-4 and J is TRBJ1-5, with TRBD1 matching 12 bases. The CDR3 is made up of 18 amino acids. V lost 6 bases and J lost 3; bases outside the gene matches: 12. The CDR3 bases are TGTGCCAGCAGCCCACGGGTGGGGGACAGGGGGCTCAATCAGCCCCAGCATTTT. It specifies CASSPRVGDRGLNQPQHF.

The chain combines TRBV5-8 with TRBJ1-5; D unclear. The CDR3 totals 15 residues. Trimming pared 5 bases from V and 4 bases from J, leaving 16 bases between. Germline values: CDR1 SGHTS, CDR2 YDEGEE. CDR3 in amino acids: CASRVPGKPNQPQHF. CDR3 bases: TGTGCCAGCAGGGTTCCCGGGAAACCAAATCAGCCCCAGCATTTT.

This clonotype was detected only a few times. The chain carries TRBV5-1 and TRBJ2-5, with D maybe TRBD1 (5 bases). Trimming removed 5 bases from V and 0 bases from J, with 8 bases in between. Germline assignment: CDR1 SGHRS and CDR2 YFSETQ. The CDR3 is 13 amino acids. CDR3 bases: TGCGCCAGCAGAGGGGCAGACCAAGAGACCCAGTACTTC. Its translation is CASRGADQETQYF.

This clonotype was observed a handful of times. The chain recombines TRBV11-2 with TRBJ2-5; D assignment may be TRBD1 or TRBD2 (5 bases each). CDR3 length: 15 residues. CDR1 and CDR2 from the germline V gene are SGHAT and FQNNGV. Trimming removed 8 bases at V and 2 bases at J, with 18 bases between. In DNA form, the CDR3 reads TGTGCCAGCGCCAAAGAAGCCGGGGCACAAGAGACCCAGTACTTC. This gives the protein CASAKEAGAQETQYF.

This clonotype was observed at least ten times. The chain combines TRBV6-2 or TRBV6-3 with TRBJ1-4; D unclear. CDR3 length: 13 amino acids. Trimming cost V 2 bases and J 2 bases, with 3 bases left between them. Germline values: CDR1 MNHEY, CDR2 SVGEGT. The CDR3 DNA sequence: TGTGCCAGCAGTTACGACACTAATGAAAAACTGTTTTTT. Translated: CASSYDTNEKLFF.

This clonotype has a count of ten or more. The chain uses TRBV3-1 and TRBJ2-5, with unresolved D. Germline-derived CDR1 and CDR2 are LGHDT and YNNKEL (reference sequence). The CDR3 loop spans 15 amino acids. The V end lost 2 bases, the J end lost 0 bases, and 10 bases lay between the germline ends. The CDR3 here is CASSQFPGYQETQYF. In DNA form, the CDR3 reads TGTGCCAGCAGCCAATTCCCGGGCTACCAAGAGACCCAGTACTTC.

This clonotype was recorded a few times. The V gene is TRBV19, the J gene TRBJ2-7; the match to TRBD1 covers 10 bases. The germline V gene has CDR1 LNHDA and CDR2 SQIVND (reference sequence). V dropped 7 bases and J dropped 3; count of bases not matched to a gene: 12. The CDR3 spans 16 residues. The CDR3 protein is CASTLRPGQGFYEQYF. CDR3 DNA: TGTGCCAGTACCTTAAGACCGGGACAGGGGTTCTACGAGCAGTACTTC.

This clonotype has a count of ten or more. CDR3 coding DNA: TGTGCCAGCAGCGAAAGAGCGAGAACCACAGATACGCAGTATTTT. Amino acids: CASSERARTTDTQYF. This rearrangement joins TRBV9 to TRBJ2-3, with D uncertain. The CDR3 contains 15 residues. Trimming left V 3 bases short and J 2 bases short, with 13 bases between. Germline assignment: CDR1 SGDLS and CDR2 YYNGEE.

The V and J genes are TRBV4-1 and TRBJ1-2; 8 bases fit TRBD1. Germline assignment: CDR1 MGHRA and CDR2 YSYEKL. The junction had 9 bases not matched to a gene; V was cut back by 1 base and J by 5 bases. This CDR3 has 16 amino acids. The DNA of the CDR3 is TGCGCCAGCAGCCAAGTAGGGCAGGGGGCCGGTTATGGCTACACCTTC. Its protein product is CASSQVGQGAGYGYTF.

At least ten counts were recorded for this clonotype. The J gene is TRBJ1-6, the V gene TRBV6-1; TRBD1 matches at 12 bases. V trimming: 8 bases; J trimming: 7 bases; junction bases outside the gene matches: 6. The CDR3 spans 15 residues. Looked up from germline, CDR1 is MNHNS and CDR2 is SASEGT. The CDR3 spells CASRGGTGGNSPLHF. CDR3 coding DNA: TGTGCCAGCCGCGGGGGGACAGGGGGCAATTCACCCCTCCACTTT.

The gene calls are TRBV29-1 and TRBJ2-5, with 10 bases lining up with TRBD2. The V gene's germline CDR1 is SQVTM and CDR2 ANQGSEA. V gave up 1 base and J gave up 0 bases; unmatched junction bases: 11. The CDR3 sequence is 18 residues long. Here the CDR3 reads CSVEAWELAGTYQETQYF. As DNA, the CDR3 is TGCAGCGTTGAAGCCTGGGAACTAGCGGGGACGTACCAAGAGACCCAGTACTTC.

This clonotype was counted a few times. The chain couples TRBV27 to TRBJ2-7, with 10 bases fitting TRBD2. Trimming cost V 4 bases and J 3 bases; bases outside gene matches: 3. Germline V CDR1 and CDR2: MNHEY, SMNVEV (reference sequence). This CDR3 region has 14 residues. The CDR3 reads CASSSSGGHYEQYF. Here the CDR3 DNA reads TGTGCCAGCAGTTCTAGCGGGGGCCACTACGAGCAGTACTTC.

CDR3 in amino acids: CASSQPSSGFTGELFF. The DNA of the CDR3 is TGTGCCAGCAGCCAACCGTCTAGCGGGTTCACCGGGGAGCTGTTTTTT. The chain carries TRBV3-1 and TRBJ2-2, with TRBD2 identical over 8 bases. The CDR3 loop spans 16 amino acids. The V gene end was trimmed by 2 bases and the J gene end by 4 bases; junction bases not matched to a gene: 6. From germline, CDR1 is LGHDT and CDR2 YNNKEL (reference sequence).

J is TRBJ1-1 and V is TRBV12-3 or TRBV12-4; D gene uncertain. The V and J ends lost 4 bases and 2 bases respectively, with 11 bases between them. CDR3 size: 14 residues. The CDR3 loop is CASSSGSFNTEAFF. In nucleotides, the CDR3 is TGTGCCAGCAGTTCGGGATCCTTTAACACTGAAGCTTTCTTT.

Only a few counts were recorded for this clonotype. The CDR3, as DNA: TGTGCCAGCAGCCACAACAGGGGCAATGAGCAGTTCTTC. This sequence encodes CASSHNRGNEQFF. The chain combines TRBV4-2 with TRBJ2-1; 7 bases fit TRBD1. The CDR3 has 13 amino acids. J gave up 6 bases and V 3 bases, and 2 bases lay outside the gene matches. Germline V CDR1 and CDR2: LGHNA, YNFKEQ.

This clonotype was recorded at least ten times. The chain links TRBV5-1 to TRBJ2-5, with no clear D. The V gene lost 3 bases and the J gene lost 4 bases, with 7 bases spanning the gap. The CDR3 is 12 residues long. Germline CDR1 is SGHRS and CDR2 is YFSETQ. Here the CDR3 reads CASSSPPETQYF. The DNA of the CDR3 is TGCGCCAGCAGCTCACCCCCAGAGACCCAGTACTTC. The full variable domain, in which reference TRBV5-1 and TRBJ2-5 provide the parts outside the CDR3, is KAGVTQTPRYLIKTRGQQVTLSCSPISGHRSVSWYQQTPGQGLQFLFEYFSETQRNKGNFPGRFSGRQFSNSRSEMNVSTLELGDSALYLCASSSPPETQYFGPGTRLLVL.

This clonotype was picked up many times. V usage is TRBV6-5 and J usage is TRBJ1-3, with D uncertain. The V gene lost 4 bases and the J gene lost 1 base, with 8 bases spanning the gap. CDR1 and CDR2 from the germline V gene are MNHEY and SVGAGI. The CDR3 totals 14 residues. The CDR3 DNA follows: TGTGCCAGCAGTTCGGCAGTATCTGGAAACACCATATATTTT. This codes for CASSSAVSGNTIYF.

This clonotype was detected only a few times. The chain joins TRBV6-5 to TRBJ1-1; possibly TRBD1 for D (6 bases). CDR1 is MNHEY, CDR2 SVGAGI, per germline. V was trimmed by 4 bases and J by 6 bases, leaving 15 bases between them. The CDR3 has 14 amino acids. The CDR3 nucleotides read TGTGCCAGCAGTTCGATAAGGGGGTCACCTGAAGCTTTCTTT. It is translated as CASSSIRGSPEAFF.

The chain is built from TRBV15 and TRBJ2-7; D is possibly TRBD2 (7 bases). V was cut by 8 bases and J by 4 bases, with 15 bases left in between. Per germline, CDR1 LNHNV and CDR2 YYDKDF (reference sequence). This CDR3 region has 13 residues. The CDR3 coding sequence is TGTGCCACCGCTCGGGGGGCCGAGTACGAGCAGTACTTC. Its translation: CATARGAEYEQYF.

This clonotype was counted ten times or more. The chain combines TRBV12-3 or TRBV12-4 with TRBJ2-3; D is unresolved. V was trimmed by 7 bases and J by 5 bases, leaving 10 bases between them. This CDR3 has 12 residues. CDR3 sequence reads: CASKGGVDTQYF. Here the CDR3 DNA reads TGTGCCAGCAAAGGTGGGGTAGATACGCAGTATTTT.

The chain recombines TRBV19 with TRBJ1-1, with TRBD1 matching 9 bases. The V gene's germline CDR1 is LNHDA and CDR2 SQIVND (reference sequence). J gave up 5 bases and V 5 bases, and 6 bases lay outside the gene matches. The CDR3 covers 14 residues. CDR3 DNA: TGTGCCAGTAGTTTCGGACAGGGGTTGACTGAAGCTTTCTTT. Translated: CASSFGQGLTEAFF.

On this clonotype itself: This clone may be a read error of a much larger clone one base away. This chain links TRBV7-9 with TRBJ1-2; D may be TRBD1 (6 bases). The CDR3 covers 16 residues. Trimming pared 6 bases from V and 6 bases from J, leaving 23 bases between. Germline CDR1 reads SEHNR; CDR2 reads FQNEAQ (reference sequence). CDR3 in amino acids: CASRLVGDMGYHGYTF. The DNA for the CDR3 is TGTGCCAGCAGGCTGGTCGGGGACATGGGATACCATGGCTACACCTTC.

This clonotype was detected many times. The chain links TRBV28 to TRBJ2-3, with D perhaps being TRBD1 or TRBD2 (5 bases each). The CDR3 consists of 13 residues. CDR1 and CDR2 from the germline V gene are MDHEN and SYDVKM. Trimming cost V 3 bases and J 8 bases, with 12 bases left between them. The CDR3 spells CASSFSGRGTQYF. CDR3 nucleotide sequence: TGTGCCAGCAGTTTCTCGGGACGTGGTACGCAGTATTTT.